These 23 T cell receptor beta chains originate from one sample sequenced in a study of shared clonotypes between healthy human individuals. Produced via immunoSEQ multiplex PCR; TCRdb's table is partial and in-frame only. The table records about 2.4 million clones, 93% of them present only once. Sequenced material: naive CD4+ T cells from PBMCs. Subset in this sample: CD45RA+ positively selected. These receptors all come from a man younger than 35 in good health. Some clones in this sample may be carry-over from other donors' samples.

About this clone: One end of the junction does not line up with germline, which may come from a read error. This same CDR3 is encoded by further DNA sequences in the sample. The chain combines TRBV7-9 with TRBJ1-1; possibly TRBD1 for D (6 bases). The germline V gene has CDR1 SEHNR and CDR2 FQNEAQ (reference sequence). The CDR3 is 15 residues long. The CDR3 here is CASSLGHLRGTEAFF. CDR3 sequence (DNA): TGTGCCAGCAGCTTGGGACATTTACGGGGCACTGAGGCTTTCTTT.

V usage is TRBV28 and J usage is TRBJ1-5, with unresolved D. With 3 bases removed from V and 2 bases from J, the gap between germline ends came to 11 bases. Per germline, CDR1 MDHEN and CDR2 SYDVKM. This CDR3 region has 15 residues. The CDR3 sequence: CASSFSAKGNQPQHF. DNA of the CDR3: TGTGCCAGCAGTTTTAGCGCCAAGGGCAATCAGCCCCAGCATTTT.

This clone came up once. The chain employs TRBV6-6 and TRBJ1-3, with TRBD1 identical over 7 bases. The CDR3 covers 15 residues. After removal of 8 bases from V and 4 bases from J, the junction contained 11 bases not matched to a gene. Per germline, CDR1 MNHNY and CDR2 SVGAGI (reference sequence). CDR3 DNA sequence: TGTGCCAGCGGACAGGCCGGGGCGTCAGGAAACACCATATATTTT. This translates into CASGQAGASGNTIYF.

The V gene is TRBV5-4, the J gene TRBJ1-3; 7 nucleotides agree with TRBD1. Germline values: CDR1 SGHNT, CDR2 YYREEE (reference sequence). Unmatched junction bases numbered 11, after V lost 1 base and J lost 1 base. CDR3 length equals 18 residues. CDR3 loop: CASSLIRWRGPSGNTIYF. CDR3 sequence (DNA): TGTGCCAGCAGCTTGATCCGGTGGAGGGGGCCGTCTGGAAACACCATATATTTT.

This chain links TRBV4-3 with TRBJ2-1, with TRBD2 matching 11 bases. The junction had 12 bases not matched to a gene; V was cut back by 3 bases and J by 8 bases. The CDR3 runs to 17 residues. Germline CDR1 and CDR2: LGHNA and YSLEER. CDR3 protein: CASSQKTLAGGPDEQFF. The CDR3 nucleotides are TGCGCCAGCAGCCAGAAGACCTTAGCGGGAGGGCCGGATGAGCAGTTCTTC.

V and J are TRBV18 and TRBJ2-7, with D perhaps assigned TRBD1 or TRBD2 (5 bases each). Trimming took 6 bases from V and 5 from J, leaving 23 bases between them. This CDR3 has 16 amino acids. CDR1 KGHSH and CDR2 LQKENI come from the germline V gene. The CDR3 reads CASSPKNGGGGNEQYF. CDR3 in DNA: TGTGCCAGCTCCCCTAAAAATGGAGGTGGGGGTAACGAGCAGTACTTC.

The chain recombines TRBV4-2 with TRBJ2-3; 12 positions match TRBD2. The CDR3 loop spans 18 amino acids. V was clipped by 1 base and J by 4 bases; unmatched bases: 9. From germline, CDR1 is LGHNA and CDR2 YNFKEQ. The CDR3: CASSQVGLAGGGADTQYF. The CDR3 DNA sequence: TGTGCCAGCAGCCAAGTTGGTCTAGCGGGAGGGGGGGCAGATACGCAGTATTTT.

The rearrangement uses TRBV28 and TRBJ2-3; D not resolved. V lost 2 bases, J lost 7 bases, and 25 bases lay in between. CDR3 length: 18 residues. Germline V CDR1 and CDR2: MDHEN, SYDVKM. The CDR3 is CASSLSYRSATSSYTQYF. The CDR3 DNA follows: TGTGCCAGCAGTTTAAGTTACAGATCAGCAACCTCATCGTATACGCAGTATTTT.

The chain recombines TRBV7-9 with TRBJ2-7, with 9 positions matching TRBD1. The length of the CDR3 is 15 residues. From germline, CDR1 is SEHNR and CDR2 FQNEAQ (reference sequence). V shed 0 bases, J shed 8 bases, and the junction held 8 bases outside the gene matches. The CDR3 DNA reads as TGTGCCAGCAGCTTAGCGACAGGGGGAGCTACGCAGCAGTACTTC. Translated: CASSLATGGATQQYF. The whole variable domain, remainder taken from reference TRBV7-9 and TRBJ2-7, is DTGVSQNPRHKITKRGQNVTFRCDPISEHNRLYWYRQTLGQGPEFLTYFQNEAQLEKSRLLSDRFSAERPKGSFSTLEIQRTEQGDSAMYLCASSLATGGATQQYFGPGTRLTVT.

The V gene is TRBV6-6, the J gene TRBJ2-1; 9 nucleotides align to TRBD1. V lost 6 bases, J lost 6 bases, and 6 bases stayed unmatched. Per germline, CDR1 MNHNY and CDR2 SVGAGI (reference sequence). This CDR3 comprises 14 residues. This CDR3 is CASRPGQGANEQFF. The CDR3 DNA reads as TGTGCCAGCAGGCCGGGACAGGGAGCCAATGAGCAGTTCTTC.

V is TRBV5-4 and J is TRBJ2-7, with 8 bases matching TRBD2. V lost 4 bases and J lost 7; bases outside the gene matches: 19. The CDR3 has 17 amino acids. Germline values: CDR1 SGHNT, CDR2 YYREEE (reference sequence). In nucleotides, the CDR3 is TGTGCCAGCAGCGAGTCTGTTGCGGGAGGCTCCGCAGGGGAGCAGTACTTC. It yields the protein CASSESVAGGSAGEQYF.

The chain combines TRBV30 with TRBJ2-7; 8 nucleotides align to TRBD2. This CDR3 is built from 17 residues. CDR1 is GTSNPN, CDR2 SVGIG, per germline (reference sequence). Germline trimming cut 7 bases from V and 4 bases from J; bases unmatched to any gene: 21. CDR3 region: CALEVGGIAGLLYEQYF. DNA of the CDR3: TGTGCCTTAGAAGTGGGTGGAATAGCGGGATTGCTTTACGAGCAGTACTTC.

The J gene is TRBJ1-1, the V gene TRBV5-1, with a weak D call TRBD1 (6 bases). The CDR3 length is 16 residues. V was shortened by 0 bases and J by 5 bases, with 17 bases between the two germline ends. The germline CDR1 and CDR2 sequences are SGHRS and YFSETQ. The CDR3 DNA follows: TGCGCCAGCAGCTTGGGGTCAGGGGAATGGCAAACTGAAGCTTTCTTT. Translation gives CASSLGSGEWQTEAFF.

V gene TRBV5-1 combines with J gene TRBJ1-4; weak D call: TRBD1 (5 bases). This CDR3 is built from 12 residues. Trimming took off 6 bases at V and 6 bases at J, with 9 bases between the two ends. Per the germline V gene, CDR1 is SGHRS and CDR2 is YFSETQ. The CDR3 DNA sequence: TGCGCCAGCACGGGCAGGGATGAAAAACTGTTTTTT. Encoded protein: CASTGRDEKLFF.

This clone has only one observation. This chain joins TRBV9 and TRBJ2-7; D call uncertain. V shed 3 bases and J shed 7 bases, with 17 bases lying between them. CDR3 length: 14 amino acids. The germline V gene encodes CDR1 SGDLS and CDR2 YYNGEE. In DNA, the CDR3 is TGTGCCAGCAGCGGGGGTATAACTACTTTGGAGCAGTACTTC. Its translation: CASSGGITTLEQYF.

This clone was counted once. This sequence joins TRBV5-4 and TRBJ1-2; 7 bases agree with TRBD1. The V gene's germline CDR1 is SGHNT and CDR2 YYREEE (reference sequence). With V trimmed by 4 bases and J by 4 bases, 7 bases remained unmatched. The CDR3 is made up of 14 amino acids. CDR3 residues: CASSRPGQSYGYTF. The CDR3 DNA reads as TGTGCCAGCAGCCGTCCGGGACAGTCCTATGGCTACACCTTC.

The chain employs TRBV18 and TRBJ1-5; maybe TRBD1 (6 bases). CDR1 is KGHSH and CDR2 is LQKENI in the germline V gene. The CDR3 is made up of 15 amino acids. V was pared by 3 bases and J by 4 bases, with 13 bases between. CDR3 sequence reads: CASSPPTGLNQPQHF. The DNA for the CDR3 is TGTGCCAGCTCACCTCCGACAGGACTAAATCAGCCCCAGCATTTT.

The rearrangement uses TRBV2 and TRBJ1-2; 7 nucleotides align to TRBD1. The CDR3 consists of 14 residues. The trim removed 3 bases at V and 6 bases at J, leaving 7 bases unmatched. Germline V gene sequence: CDR1 SNHLY, CDR2 FYNNEI. CDR3 protein: CASSERGGEDGYTF. CDR3 nucleotide sequence: TGTGCCAGCAGTGAGCGAGGGGGCGAGGATGGCTACACCTTC. The full variable domain, completed using reference TRBV2 and TRBJ1-2, is EPEVTQTPSHQVTQMGQEVILRCVPISNHLYFYWYRQILGQKVEFLVSFYNNEISEKSEIFDDQFSVERPDGSNFTLKIRSTKLEDSAMYFCASSERGGEDGYTFGSGTRLTVV.

V gene TRBV6-6 combines with J gene TRBJ2-1; tentatively, D is TRBD2 (6 bases). The CDR3 spans 13 residues. Germline CDR1 is MNHNY and CDR2 is SVGAGI (reference sequence). V shed 0 bases and J shed 9 bases, with 9 bases lying between them. This CDR3 is CASSYSGGSEQFF. CDR3 DNA sequence: TGTGCCAGCAGTTACTCGGGGGGTAGTGAGCAGTTCTTC.

In regard to this clone: This specimen includes other DNA sequences encoding the same CDR3. The chain joins TRBV28 to TRBJ1-5; D is possibly TRBD1 (6 bases). Per the germline V gene, CDR1 is MDHEN and CDR2 is SYDVKM. CDR3 length equals 14 residues. Trimming shortened V by 2 bases and J by 1 base, and 6 bases separated the two germline ends. CDR3: CASSLGGSNQPQHF. The CDR3 DNA reads TGTGCCAGCAGTTTAGGGGGCAGCAATCAGCCCCAGCATTTT.

The chain carries TRBV5-1 and TRBJ2-3; D could derive from TRBD1 or TRBD2 (6 bases each). Germline V CDR1 and CDR2: SGHRS, YFSETQ. The V and J ends lost 5 bases and 1 base respectively, with 14 bases between them. The CDR3 spans 15 residues. As DNA, the CDR3 is TGCGCCAGCAGTCGTCTTGGGGGGCGCACAGATACGCAGTATTTT. This encodes CASSRLGGRTDTQYF. The full variable domain, completed using reference TRBV5-1 and TRBJ2-3, is KAGVTQTPRYLIKTRGQQVTLSCSPISGHRSVSWYQQTPGQGLQFLFEYFSETQRNKGNFPGRFSGRQFSNSRSEMNVSTLELGDSALYLCASSRLGGRTDTQYFGPGTRLTVL.

The chain is built from TRBV7-9 and TRBJ1-2, with D perhaps TRBD1 (5 bases). The CDR3 is made up of 15 amino acids. The germline CDR1 and CDR2 sequences are SEHNR and FQNEAQ (reference sequence). Trimming stripped 7 bases from V and 1 base from J, with 16 bases between. For the CDR3, the DNA is TGTGCCAGCAACCGCCTGGGAGGGGTTAACTATGGCTACACCTTC. Translating gives CASNRLGGVNYGYTF.

This rearrangement joins TRBV2 to TRBJ1-1; 10 positions match TRBD1. Germline V gene data show CDR1 as SNHLY and CDR2 as FYNNEI. This CDR3 contains 13 residues. The V gene end was trimmed by 6 bases and the J gene end by 6 bases; junction bases not matched to a gene: 4. CDR3 region: CASRGQGWAEAFF. The DNA for the CDR3 is TGTGCCAGCAGGGGACAGGGGTGGGCTGAAGCTTTCTTT.